This section outlines one T cell receptor beta chain sequence together with its context. This record belongs to a study of blood T cell repertoires in COVID-19. For the study at large: Specimens from acute and convalescent COVID-19 originated in the United States, Italy and Spain.

Germline V gene sequence: CDR1 GTSNPN, CDR2 SVGIG (reference sequence). The CDR3 runs to 15 residues. V was clipped by 4 bases and J by 0 bases, with 10 bases between them. Original data processing: Amplification of reference gene primers was used by the study to estimate nucleated cell counts. Measured with immunoSEQ multiplex PCR; TCRdb has only the in-frame clones, and not every one. The DNA gave D and trimming, while V, J and clone size come from that table. The sample shows about 140,000 clones, approximately 88% of them seen only once. Specimen: peripheral blood. The sequence was collected from a woman in her 50s with acute or convalescent COVID-19. The chain couples TRBV30 to TRBJ2-6; D remains unclear. The CDR3 protein is CAWTGSISGANVLTF. The CDR3 coding sequence is TGTGCCTGGACTGGCTCCATCTCTGGGGCCAACGTCCTGACTTTC. Using reference TRBV30 and TRBJ2-6 for the parts outside the CDR3, the full variable domain is SQTIHQWPATLVQPVGSPLSLECTVEGTSNPNLYWYRQAAGRGLQLLFYSVGIGQISSEVPQNLSASRPQDRQFILSSKKLLLSDSGFYLCAWTGSISGANVLTFGAGSRLTVL.